A selection of T cell receptor beta chains follows, all from one sample in a study of long-term antiretroviral therapy in people with HIV. Clones were read by immunoSEQ multiplex PCR, and TCRdb kept only the in-frame ones, dropping some. The table lists about 30,000 clones, 75% to 95% of them singletons, with 4.3% in the top ten. Sequencing was performed on unsorted PBMCs, taken roughly 5 years after starting antiretroviral therapy. These receptors originate from a woman aged 40 to 50 with HIV. CDR3s include the opening cysteine and the closing phenylalanine or tryptophan. A D gene is named only where the DNA matches it firmly.

V gene	J gene	D gene	CDR3 DNA	CDR3 protein
TRBV19	TRBJ1-2	-	TGTGCCAGTAGGACAGGTCTAACGAATGGCTACACCTTC	CASRTGLTNGYTF
TRBV5-1	TRBJ1-2	-	TGCGCCAGCAGCACCCCGGCCGGGGGGCTCGGCTATGGCTACACCTTC	CASSTPAGGLGYGYTF
TRBV11-3	TRBJ1-2	TRBD1	TGTGCCAGCAGCTTCAGACAGGGGGTGAATCTATTCGATGGCTACACCTTC	CASSFRQGVNLFDGYTF
TRBV11-3	TRBJ2-2	-	TGTGCCAGCGGAGGGACAGTGAACACCGGGGAGCTGTTTTTT	CASGGTVNTGELFF
TRBV6-6	TRBJ2-7	TRBD1	TGTGCCAGCAGTTGGGACAGGAGAGGAACCTACGAGCAGTACTTC	CASSWDRRGTYEQYF
TRBV7-9	TRBJ2-3	-	TGTGCCAGCAGCAACCGTCAGGGGCATGGGGAAGATACGCAGTATTTT	CASSNRQGHGEDTQYF
TRBV2	TRBJ1-1	-	TGTGCCAGCAGTGGACAGCCGAACACTGAAGCTTTCTTT	CASSGQPNTEAFF
TRBV19	TRBJ2-5	TRBD2	TGTGCCAGTAGTATAGGGGGACTAGTCAGAGTGGGGACCCAGTACTTC	CASSIGGLVRVGTQYF
TRBV7-2	TRBJ2-7	-	TGTGCCAGCAGCTTAGTTCCGGACAGCATCTACGAGCAGTACTTC	CASSLVPDSIYEQYF
TRBV19	TRBJ1-5	-	TGTGCCAGTAGTATTAGAGCATCGGCAGGGCACAATCAGCCCCAGCATTTT	CASSIRASAGHNQPQHF
TRBV11-2	TRBJ2-1	TRBD2	TGTGCCAGCAGCGCCCCGGGACTAGTGAATGAGCAGTTCTTC	CASSAPGLVNEQFF
TRBV21-1	TRBJ1-2	-	TGTGCCAGCAGCAAAGCGCTAAATGGACAACGAGCTAACTATGGCTACACCTTC	CASSKALNGQRANYGYTF
TRBV4-2	TRBJ2-3	TRBD2	TGTGCCAGCAGCCTCCTAACTAGCGGAAGTGCAGATACGCAGTATTTT	CASSLLTSGSADTQYF
TRBV5-4	TRBJ2-3	-	TGTGCCAGCAGCTTGCCCACCCGGGCTAGCACAGATACGCAGTATTTT	CASSLPTRASTDTQYF
TRBV20-1	TRBJ2-1	-	TGCAGTGCTAGAGAGAGTGGTGAGCAGTTCTTC	CSARESGEQFF